This is a list of T cell receptor beta chains from one sample in a study of response to subunit inactivated influenza vaccine. TCRdb recomputed calls from the RT-PCR reads with MiXCR, one row per CDR3 protein. The sample shows hundreds of thousands of distinct CDR3 sequences, around 14% of them seen only once. The sequencing used PBMCs from blood, collected around 14 days before vaccination. These receptors all stem from a man aged 50-59 years who received an inactivated influenza vaccine. Both conserved end residues are part of each CDR3. The order of the fields is D gene, V gene, clone size, J gene, CDR3 protein, CDR3 DNA. D genes are given only for firm matches. Size values are once, few and many counts, or a class for expanded clones, and some rows have none.

D: TRBD2; V: TRBV5-1; size: few; J: TRBJ2-1; CDR3: CASSLNSGRESYNEQFF; DNA: TGCGCCAGCAGCTTAAATAGCGGGAGGGAGTCCTACAATGAGCAGTTCTTC
D: NA; V: TRBV27; size: few; J: TRBJ1-2; CDR3: CASSQAQPGVGYTF; DNA: TGTGCCAGCAGCCAAGCCCAACCAGGGGTCGGCTACACCTTC
D: TRBD1; V: TRBV7-2; size: many; J: TRBJ1-5; CDR3: CASSWDRGSNQPQHF; DNA: TGTGCCAGCAGCTGGGACAGGGGGAGTAATCAGCCCCAGCATTTT
D: NA; V: TRBV7-2; size: NA; J: TRBJ2-1; CDR3: CASSPRYEQFF; DNA: TGTGCCAGCAGCCCCCGCTATGAGCAGTTCTTC
D: TRBD1; V: TRBV24-1; size: NA; J: TRBJ2-5; CDR3: CATSDLRTGGKETQYF; DNA: TGTGCCACCAGTGATTTAAGAACAGGGGGAAAAGAGACCCAGTACTTC
D: TRBD1; V: TRBV20-1; size: NA; J: TRBJ2-7; CDR3: CSAEYRGPEAEQYF; DNA: TGCAGTGCGGAATACAGGGGGCCAGAGGCCGAGCAGTACTTC
D: NA; V: TRBV3-1; size: many; J: TRBJ1-3; CDR3: CASSQVGAGNTIYF; DNA: TGTGCCAGCAGCCAAGTGGGAGCTGGAAACACCATATATTTT
D: NA; V: TRBV6-5; size: few; J: TRBJ2-1; CDR3: CASSYSYPYNEQFF; DNA: TGTGCCAGCAGTTACTCGTATCCGTACAATGAGCAGTTCTTC
D: TRBD1; V: TRBV6-2/TRBV6-3; size: few; J: TRBJ2-1; CDR3: CASSQQGAEQFF; DNA: TGTGCCAGCAGTCAACAGGGGGCTGAGCAGTTCTTC
D: NA; V: TRBV5-1; size: few; J: TRBJ1-1; CDR3: CASSLESFYMNTEAFF; DNA: TGCGCCAGCAGCTTGGAAAGCTTTTACATGAACACTGAAGCTTTCTTT
D: TRBD1; V: TRBV4-2; size: NA; J: TRBJ1-2; CDR3: CASSHTDRVYGYTF; DNA: TGTGCCAGCAGCCACACCGACAGGGTATATGGCTACACCTTC
D: TRBD1; V: TRBV7-7; size: NA; J: TRBJ2-5; CDR3: CASSVQGAGETQYF; DNA: TGTGCCAGCAGCGTACAGGGGGCAGGGGAGACCCAGTACTTC
D: NA; V: TRBV7-9; size: NA; J: TRBJ2-7; CDR3: CASSSAADEQYF; DNA: TGTGCCAGCAGCTCAGCGGCAGACGAGCAGTACTTC
D: NA; V: TRBV6-4; size: NA; J: TRBJ2-7; CDR3: CASSGESTALESYEQYF; DNA: TGTGCCAGCAGTGGTGAGTCGACAGCCTTAGAGAGCTACGAGCAGTACTTC
D: NA; V: TRBV10-3; size: NA; J: TRBJ2-5; CDR3: CAISESWLEGQETQYF; DNA: TGTGCCATCAGTGAGTCGTGGTTAGAGGGGCAAGAGACCCAGTACTTC
D: NA; V: TRBV5-1; size: NA; J: TRBJ2-1; CDR3: CASSLGPGTQVFNNEQFF; DNA: TGCGCCAGCAGCTTAGGGCCCGGAACCCAAGTCTTTAACAATGAGCAGTTCTTC
D: NA; V: TRBV20-1; size: few; J: TRBJ1-1; CDR3: CSAQDLNTEAFF; DNA: TGCAGTGCTCAGGATTTGAACACTGAAGCTTTCTTT
D: NA; V: TRBV5-6; size: NA; J: TRBJ1-5; CDR3: CASSLGPLGYSNQPQHF; DNA: TGTGCCAGCAGCTTGGGACCGCTAGGGTATAGCAATCAGCCCCAGCATTTT
D: TRBD1; V: TRBV11-2; size: few; J: TRBJ1-2; CDR3: CASSLWTGDGYTF; DNA: TGTGCCAGCAGCCTTTGGACAGGGGATGGCTACACCTTC
D: TRBD1; V: TRBV7-2; size: NA; J: TRBJ2-5; CDR3: CASSWGQVETQYF; DNA: TGTGCCAGCAGCTGGGGACAGGTTGAGACCCAGTACTTC
D: NA; V: TRBV25-1; size: many; J: TRBJ2-7; CDR3: CATTGHFYEQYF; DNA: TGTGCCACTACGGGACACTTCTACGAGCAGTACTTC
D: TRBD1; V: TRBV9; size: NA; J: TRBJ2-7; CDR3: CASSRTGFPSYEQYF; DNA: TGTGCCAGCAGTCGGACAGGGTTCCCGTCCTACGAGCAGTACTTC
D: NA; V: TRBV12-3/TRBV12-4; size: many; J: TRBJ2-1; CDR3: CASVPRSEASYNEQFF; DNA: TGTGCCAGCGTACCGAGGTCTGAGGCCTCCTACAATGAGCAGTTCTTC
D: TRBD2; V: TRBV20-1; size: NA; J: TRBJ2-5; CDR3: CSAGAASGVRETQYF; DNA: TGCAGTGCTGGGGCAGCTAGCGGGGTTAGGGAGACCCAGTACTTC
D: TRBD1; V: TRBV7-2; size: NA; J: TRBJ2-7; CDR3: CASSSARRDRGLNEQYF; DNA: TGTGCCAGCAGCTCTGCTAGGAGGGACAGGGGGTTAAACGAGCAGTACTTC
D: NA; V: TRBV3-1; size: few; J: TRBJ2-2; CDR3: CASSPRTDTGELFF; DNA: TGTGCCAGCAGCCCCCGGACTGACACCGGGGAGCTGTTTTTT
D: NA; V: TRBV20-1; size: few; J: TRBJ2-1; CDR3: CSAQLGLVYEQFF; DNA: TGCAGTGCTCAACTAGGGCTGGTATATGAGCAGTTCTTC
D: NA; V: TRBV27; size: many; J: TRBJ2-2; CDR3: CASSLSLRPNTGELFF; DNA: TGTGCCAGCAGTTTAAGTCTCCGGCCTAACACCGGGGAGCTGTTTTTT
D: NA; V: TRBV11-2; size: NA; J: TRBJ1-1; CDR3: CASTYGQLEAFF; DNA: TGTGCCAGCACCTATGGGCAGCTTGAAGCTTTCTTT
D: TRBD2; V: TRBV20-1; size: NA; J: TRBJ2-1; CDR3: CSARSTSGRLNEQFF; DNA: TGCAGTGCTAGATCGACTAGCGGTCGGCTGAATGAGCAGTTCTTC
D: NA; V: TRBV4-3; size: few; J: TRBJ1-4; CDR3: CASSQGGHFNEKLFF; DNA: TGCGCCAGCAGCCAAGGCGGACACTTCAATGAAAAACTGTTTTTT
D: NA; V: TRBV7-9; size: NA; J: TRBJ2-2; CDR3: CASSLATWAGELFF; DNA: TGTGCCAGCAGCTTAGCCACATGGGCCGGGGAGCTGTTTTTT
D: NA; V: TRBV28; size: many; J: TRBJ2-1; CDR3: CASSFPSGGGYSNEQFF; DNA: TGTGCCAGCAGTTTCCCTAGCGGAGGGGGGTATAGCAATGAGCAGTTCTTC
D: NA; V: TRBV12-3/TRBV12-4; size: NA; J: TRBJ2-1; CDR3: CASSAGRDTYNEQFF; DNA: TGTGCCAGCAGTGCCGGGCGGGACACCTACAATGAGCAGTTCTTC
D: NA; V: TRBV7-9; size: NA; J: TRBJ2-7; CDR3: CASSLAGRWEQYF; DNA: TGTGCCAGCAGCTTAGCCGGACGTTGGGAGCAGTACTTC
D: NA; V: TRBV7-8; size: few; J: TRBJ2-2; CDR3: CASSYTTGNTGELFF; DNA: TGTGCCAGCAGCTACACGACAGGGAACACCGGGGAGCTGTTTTTT
D: NA; V: TRBV6-2/TRBV6-3; size: few; J: TRBJ2-2; CDR3: CASSYAGLGDGELFF; DNA: TGTGCCAGCAGTTACGCTGGTCTAGGCGACGGGGAGCTGTTTTTT
D: NA; V: TRBV5-8; size: NA; J: TRBJ2-3; CDR3: CASSLKLSATDTQYF; DNA: TGTGCCAGCAGCTTGAAACTGTCGGCGACAGATACGCAGTATTTT
D: TRBD1; V: TRBV20-1; size: few; J: TRBJ2-3; CDR3: CSATGQERTDTQYF; DNA: TGCAGTGCTACGGGACAGGAGCGCACAGATACGCAGTATTTT
D: TRBD2; V: TRBV9; size: many; J: TRBJ2-1; CDR3: CASSQETGGRNEQFF; DNA: TGTGCCAGCAGCCAAGAAACGGGGGGGCGCAATGAGCAGTTCTTC